The following is a TCR beta chain sequence with its context. Its antigen is not known. This CDR3 is built from 18 residues. The V and J ends lost 3 bases and 3 bases, in that order; junction bases with no gene match: 16. From germline, CDR1 is KGHSH and CDR2 LQKENI. The primer mix had 60 Vbeta and 13 Jbeta primers. Some clones are missing from TCRdb's copy, which holds only in-frame ones; the method was immunoSEQ multiplex PCR. The repertoire includes 45,000 to 75,000 clones, about 70% of them detected once, and roughly 21% sits in the top ten. The sample comes from a study of cytomegalovirus exposure and HLA in healthy donors. The study, taken as a whole, reports: Overall, roughly 170 TCR beta chains were annotated as cytomegalovirus-associated. In all likelihood, a cluster of highly shared sequence variants was a sequencing artifact. CMV serostatus stood as the only immune exposure information on hand. Looking again later, the authors saw that most CMV-associated TCR beta chains seemed HLA-restricted.

The sequenced sample consisted of PBMCs. The receptor was derived from a woman aged 55-70 years in good health and CMV-seropositive. V usage is TRBV18 and J usage is TRBJ1-1; 7 nucleotides line up with TRBD1. CDR3 region: CASSPIRAGGRSDTEAFF. The CDR3 bases are TGTGCCAGCTCACCGATACGGGCAGGGGGTCGCTCCGACACTGAAGCTTTCTTT. The full variable domain, rest sourced from reference TRBV18 and TRBJ1-1, is NAGVMQNPRHLVRRRGQEARLRCSPMKGHSHVYWYRQLPEEGLKFMVYLQKENIIDESGMPKERFSAEFPKEGPSILRIQQVVRGDSAAYFCASSPIRAGGRSDTEAFFGQGTRLTVV.